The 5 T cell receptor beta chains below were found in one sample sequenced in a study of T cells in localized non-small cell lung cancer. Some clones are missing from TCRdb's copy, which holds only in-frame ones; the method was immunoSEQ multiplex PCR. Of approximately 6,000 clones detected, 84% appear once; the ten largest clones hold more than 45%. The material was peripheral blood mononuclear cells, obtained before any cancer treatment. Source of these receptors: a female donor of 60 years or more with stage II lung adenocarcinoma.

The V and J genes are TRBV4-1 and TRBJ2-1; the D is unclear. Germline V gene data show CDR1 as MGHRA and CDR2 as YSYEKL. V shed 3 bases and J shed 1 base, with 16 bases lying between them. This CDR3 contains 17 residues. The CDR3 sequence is CASSHPGPIDSYNEQFF. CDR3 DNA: TGCGCCAGCAGCCATCCTGGACCGATCGATTCCTACAATGAGCAGTTCTTC.

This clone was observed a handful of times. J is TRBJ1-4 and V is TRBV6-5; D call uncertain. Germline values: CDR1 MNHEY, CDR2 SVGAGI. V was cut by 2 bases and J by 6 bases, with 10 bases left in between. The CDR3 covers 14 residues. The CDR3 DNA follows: TGTGCCAGCAGTTACCGGGAGGGAGATGAAAAACTGTTTTTT. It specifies CASSYREGDEKLFF.

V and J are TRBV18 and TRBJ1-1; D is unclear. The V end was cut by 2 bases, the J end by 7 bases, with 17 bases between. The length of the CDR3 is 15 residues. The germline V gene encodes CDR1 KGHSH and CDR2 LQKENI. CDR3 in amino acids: CASSPGGPARYEAFF. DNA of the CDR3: TGTGCCAGCTCACCAGGTGGACCGGCTCGCTATGAAGCTTTCTTT.

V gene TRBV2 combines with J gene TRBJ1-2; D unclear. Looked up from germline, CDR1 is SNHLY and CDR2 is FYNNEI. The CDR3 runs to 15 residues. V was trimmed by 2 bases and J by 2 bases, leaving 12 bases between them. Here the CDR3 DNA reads TGTGCCAGCAGTGAATCTCCCAACCTAAACTATGGCTACACCTTC. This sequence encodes CASSESPNLNYGYTF.

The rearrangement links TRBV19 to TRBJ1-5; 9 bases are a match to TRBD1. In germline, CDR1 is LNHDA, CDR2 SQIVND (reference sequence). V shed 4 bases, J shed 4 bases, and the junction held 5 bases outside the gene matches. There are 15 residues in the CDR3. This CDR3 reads CASSTGTGRNQPQHF. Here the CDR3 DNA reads TGTGCCAGTAGTACCGGGACAGGGCGGAATCAGCCCCAGCATTTT.